This passage covers 21 T cell receptor beta chains from one sample sequenced in a study of cytomegalovirus exposure and HLA in healthy donors. The PCR used 60 Vbeta and 13 Jbeta primers. Only in-frame clones appear in the TCRdb table, and some are missing; sequencing was by immunoSEQ multiplex PCR. The sample consists of about 210,000 clones, roughly 80% of them appearing once. Sequencing was done on a sample of PBMCs. The receptor source for this set is a man aged 30-40 years in good health and CMV-seronegative.

This clone was recorded only once. The genes are TRBV29-1 and TRBJ2-7, with D possibly being TRBD2 (5 bases). Germline lookup yields CDR1 SQVTM and CDR2 ANQGSEA. The CDR3 has 13 amino acids. The V gene lost 2 bases and the J gene lost 2 bases, with 10 bases spanning the gap. The CDR3 loop reads CSVETGIAYEQYF. The CDR3 DNA reads TGCAGCGTTGAAACGGGAATCGCCTACGAGCAGTACTTC.

The CDR3 sequence: CASSSSTSGGRGTQYF. CDR3 DNA sequence: TGTGCCAGCAGTTCTTCAACTAGCGGGGGTCGAGGGACCCAGTACTTC. The rearrangement links TRBV28 to TRBJ2-5; 11 bases are a match to TRBD2. V dropped 4 bases and J dropped 7; count of bases not matched to a gene: 11. The CDR3 is 16 amino acids. Germline values: CDR1 MDHEN, CDR2 SYDVKM.

On this clone itself: A read error may account for a junction end that differs from germline. The rearrangement uses TRBV6-4 and TRBJ2-6; TRBD1 might be the D (5 bases). Germline CDR1 MRHNA, CDR2 SNTAGT. The CDR3 runs 15 residues. CDR3 bases: TGTGCCAGCAGTGACTCTAGCTCTGGGGCCAGCGTCCTGACTTTC. Translating it yields CASSDSSSGASVLTF.

As to this clone: Other DNA sequences in the same sample also yield this CDR3. The CDR3 is CSAQGNTEAFF. The CDR3 coding sequence is TGCAGTGCGCAGGGGAACACTGAAGCTTTCTTT. The chain combines TRBV20-1 with TRBJ1-1; possible D gene TRBD1, 5 bases. Germline loops: CDR1 DFQATT, CDR2 SNEGSKA (reference sequence). The CDR3 runs 11 residues. Trimming cost V 6 bases and J 1 base, with 6 bases left between them.

In nucleotides, the CDR3 is TGCGCCAGCAGCCAGGCCACAAACAGGGACGGCTACACCTTC. Translation: CASSQATNRDGYTF. V is TRBV4-1 and J is TRBJ1-2, with D possibly matching TRBD1 (6 bases). Trimming took 3 bases from V and 8 from J, leaving 16 bases between them. CDR3 length equals 14 residues. The germline CDR1 and CDR2 sequences are MGHRA and YSYEKL.

The CDR3 nucleotides read TGCGCCAGCAGCCAGGCTCTCTTCCCGGAGAAGGGGGCTGGAAACACCATATATTTT. This gives the protein CASSQALFPEKGAGNTIYF. The chain couples TRBV4-3 to TRBJ1-3; tentatively, D is TRBD1 (6 bases). CDR3 length: 19 amino acids. The V end was cut by 3 bases, the J end by 2 bases, with 23 bases between. Germline loops: CDR1 LGHNA, CDR2 YSLEER.

The rearrangement uses TRBV7-9 and TRBJ1-3; TRBD1 matches at 8 bases. The V gene's germline CDR1 is SEHNR and CDR2 FQNEAQ (reference sequence). The CDR3 extends over 18 amino acids. V shed 5 bases and J 3 bases; nucleotides not matched to a gene: 15. The CDR3 nucleotides read TGTGCCAGCAGCCAGCCTCAAGCCCGGACAGGGTATGGAAACACCATATATTTT. Residues: CASSQPQARTGYGNTIYF.

The rearrangement uses TRBV7-2 and TRBJ2-7, with 11 bases lining up with TRBD2. V lost 1 base and J lost 1; bases outside the gene matches: 3. There are 16 residues in the CDR3. Germline V lookup: CDR1 SGHTA, CDR2 FQGNSA. DNA for the CDR3: TGTGCCAGCAGCTTAGAAGGGACTAGCGGTTCCTACGAGCAGTACTTC. This gives the protein CASSLEGTSGSYEQYF.

The CDR3, as DNA: TGTGCCAGCAGTTACTCGAGAGTGAGCATAGAGACCCAGTACTTC. It yields the protein CASSYSRVSIETQYF. The V gene is TRBV6-5, the J gene TRBJ2-5; D remains ambiguous. CDR3 length equals 15 residues. V lost 0 bases and J 4 bases, leaving 12 bases between the germline ends. Germline V gene data show CDR1 as MNHEY and CDR2 as SVGAGI.

The CDR3 DNA sequence: TGTGCCAGCAGTGAGGACAGGAAAGCTTTCTTT. It specifies CASSEDRKAFF. The rearrangement joins TRBV6-1 to TRBJ1-1; 7 bases fit TRBD1. The CDR3 totals 11 residues. CDR1 and CDR2 from the germline V gene are MNHNS and SASEGT. J lost 9 bases, V lost 3 bases, and 1 base had no gene match.

The gene calls are TRBV6-1 and TRBJ2-1; a possible D gene is TRBD1 (5 bases). Germline loops: CDR1 MNHNS, CDR2 SASEGT. V was pared by 0 bases and J by 5 bases, with 8 bases between. The CDR3 loop spans 14 amino acids. The CDR3 DNA reads as TGTGCCAGCAGTGAAGCGCGACAGCACAATGAGCAGTTCTTC. Protein product: CASSEARQHNEQFF.

This chain links TRBV28 with TRBJ2-7, with 10 bases lining up with TRBD2. V shed 4 bases and J 5 bases; nucleotides not matched to a gene: 20. The CDR3 loop spans 19 amino acids. The germline V gene has CDR1 MDHEN and CDR2 SYDVKM. DNA for the CDR3: TGTGCCAGCAGTTCTCAAACTAGCGGGGCAACCTACATCCGCCACGAGCAGTACTTC. Translating gives CASSSQTSGATYIRHEQYF.

The chain joins TRBV7-8 to TRBJ1-3, with a tentative D call TRBD1 (6 bases). With 7 bases removed from V and 2 bases from J, the gap between germline ends came to 12 bases. The CDR3 totals 14 residues. Looked up from germline, CDR1 is SGHVS and CDR2 is FQNEAQ. CDR3 DNA sequence: TGTGCCAGCACCACACAGGGTACTGGAAACACCATATATTTT. Translating it yields CASTTQGTGNTIYF.

The rearrangement uses TRBV6-5 and TRBJ2-5, with 10 bases fitting TRBD1. V was pared by 5 bases and J by 5 bases, with 2 bases of the junction left unmatched. Germline V gene lookup returns CDR1 MNHEY and CDR2 SVGAGI. The CDR3 totals 13 residues. Here the CDR3 DNA reads TGTGCCAGCAGTGACAGGGGGCACGAGACCCAGTACTTC. It codes for CASSDRGHETQYF.

The chain recombines TRBV5-4 with TRBJ2-7, with TRBD2 identical over 7 bases. Per the germline V gene, CDR1 is SGHNT and CDR2 is YYREEE (reference sequence). The CDR3 contains 13 residues. V trimming: 0 bases; J trimming: 3 bases; junction bases outside the gene matches: 0. The CDR3 DNA reads TGTGCCAGCAGCTTGGGGGAGGGCTACGAGCAGTACTTC. Its protein product is CASSLGEGYEQYF.

This clone was recorded once. The rearrangement links TRBV5-3 to TRBJ2-7; TRBD1 matches at 10 bases. TRBV5-3 is noted as an ORF with a role that remains uncertain. The trim removed 0 bases at V and 2 bases at J, leaving 2 bases unmatched. This CDR3 is built from 15 residues. The CDR3, as DNA: TGTGCCAGAAGCTTGGCCGGGACAGGGGCCTACGAGCAGTACTTC. Encoded protein: CARSLAGTGAYEQYF.

This chain connects TRBV27 to TRBJ2-2; 10 bases map to TRBD1. From germline, CDR1 is MNHEY and CDR2 SMNVEV (reference sequence). This CDR3 comprises 16 residues. V shed 6 bases and J 2 bases; nucleotides not matched to a gene: 6. The CDR3 region is CASRPGTGANTGELFF. CDR3 nucleotides: TGTGCCAGCAGACCCGGGACAGGGGCTAACACCGGGGAGCTGTTTTTT.

The genes are TRBV11-2 and TRBJ2-5, with 8 bases that match TRBD2. Germline V gives CDR1 SGHAT, CDR2 FQNNGV. V trimming: 0 bases; J trimming: 5 bases; junction bases outside the gene matches: 5. The CDR3 is 15 residues long. CDR3 in amino acids: CASSLDPTSGETQYF. Here the CDR3 DNA reads TGTGCCAGCAGCTTAGATCCTACTAGCGGTGAGACCCAGTACTTC.

The rearrangement links TRBV4-1 to TRBJ2-1, with 11 nucleotides matching TRBD2. CDR1 MGHRA and CDR2 YSYEKL come from the germline V gene. With 5 bases clipped from V and 0 bases from J, the junction kept 3 bases outside the gene matches. The CDR3 spans 16 residues. The DNA for the CDR3 is TGCGCCAGCAGCTCTAGCGGGGGGTACTCCTACAATGAGCAGTTCTTC. It specifies CASSSSGGYSYNEQFF.

The genes are TRBV6-5 and TRBJ1-2; D unclear. The V and J ends lost 10 bases and 2 bases respectively, with 17 bases between them. Per the germline V gene, CDR1 is MNHEY and CDR2 is SVGAGI. The CDR3 length is 14 residues. The CDR3 nucleotides are TGTGCCACCGCCGTCCGGGAGTTGAACTATGGCTACACCTTC. Residues: CATAVRELNYGYTF.

The V gene is TRBV7-2, the J gene TRBJ2-7, with a possible D match to TRBD2 (5 bases). Deletions cut 2 bases from V and 2 bases from J, with 13 bases between. CDR1 is SGHTA, CDR2 FQGNSA, per germline. This CDR3 has 15 amino acids. The CDR3 nucleotides are TGTGCCAGCAGCTTATCTCGGGGTAATCCCTACGAGCAGTACTTC. It yields the protein CASSLSRGNPYEQYF.